These 27 T cell receptor beta chains came from one sample sequenced in a study of cytomegalovirus exposure and HLA in healthy donors. PCR primers comprised 60 Vbeta and 13 Jbeta primers. Sequenced by immunoSEQ multiplex PCR; TCRdb stores in-frame clones only, minus some. The sample carries under 200,000 clones, about four fifths recorded once. Sequencing input: PBMCs. These receptors all come from a male donor in good health and CMV-seropositive.

The chain couples TRBV7-8 to TRBJ2-2, with 8 bases fitting TRBD1. Germline CDR1 SGHVS, CDR2 FQNEAQ. The CDR3 sequence is 16 residues long. After removal of 0 bases from V and 9 bases from J, the junction contained 9 bases not matched to a gene. The CDR3 DNA follows: TGTGCCAGCAGCTTAGCGCTGGGGACAGGACCGTGGGAGCTGTTTTTT. Protein product: CASSLALGTGPWELFF.

V and J are TRBV2 and TRBJ2-5, with D maybe TRBD2 (6 bases). V lost 4 bases and J 1 base, leaving 10 bases between the germline ends. CDR1 is SNHLY, CDR2 FYNNEI, per germline. The CDR3 extends over 14 amino acids. The CDR3 is CASSVWRGQETQYF. The CDR3 nucleotides are TGTGCCAGCAGTGTTTGGCGGGGCCAAGAGACCCAGTACTTC.

The chain carries TRBV7-5 and TRBJ2-5; the table's D call of TRBD2 was not tested on the DNA. TRBV7-5 is annotated as a pseudogene. The CDR3 runs to 14 residues. CDR3 amino acids: CARSLESGQETQYF. The CDR3 DNA sequence: TGTGCCAGAAGCTTAGAGTCGGGGCAAGAGACCCAGTACTTC.

The chain joins TRBV7-2 to TRBJ1-2, with 8 bases that match TRBD1. The CDR3 length is 15 residues. J gave up 4 bases and V 5 bases, and 9 bases lay outside the gene matches. Germline V gene data show CDR1 as SGHTA and CDR2 as FQGNSA. For the CDR3, the DNA is TGTGCCAGCAGCCGCACTCCAGGGGGCTTCTATGGCTACACCTTC. Translation gives CASSRTPGGFYGYTF.

This sequence joins TRBV10-1 and TRBJ2-7; D remains unclear. CDR1 is WNHNN, CDR2 SYGVQD, per germline (reference sequence). V was pared by 0 bases and J by 5 bases, with 8 bases between. The length of the CDR3 is 13 residues. The CDR3 DNA follows: TGCGCCAGCAGTGAGTCGTTATCGGACGAGCAGTACTTC. This sequence encodes CASSESLSDEQYF.

The count of this clone is one. This chain connects TRBV7-9 to TRBJ2-2, with a possible D match to TRBD2 (6 bases). V was clipped by 2 bases and J by 7 bases, with 14 bases between them. The germline V gene encodes CDR1 SEHNR and CDR2 FQNEAQ (reference sequence). This CDR3 is 15 amino acids long. The CDR3 is CASSLTRDSYGELFF. CDR3 DNA sequence: TGTGCCAGCAGCTTAACCAGGGACTCATACGGGGAGCTGTTTTTT.

Here the CDR3 reads CASSAMRLAGTDTQYF. CDR3 nucleotides: TGTGCCAGCAGTGCCATGCGGCTAGCGGGCACAGATACGCAGTATTTT. This rearrangement joins TRBV25-1 to TRBJ2-3; 7 positions match TRBD2. CDR1 and CDR2 from the germline V gene are MGHDK and SYGVNS. The CDR3 is made up of 16 amino acids. Losses at the gene ends were 4 bases for V and 1 base for J; bases not matched to a gene: 8.

The sample holds a few counts of this clone. The CDR3 bases are TGTGCCAGCAGTGGGTTGCAGGAAGAAGCTTTCTTT. Translating it yields CASSGLQEEAFF. The chain carries TRBV2 and TRBJ1-1; D call uncertain. The CDR3 runs to 12 residues. V gave up 4 bases and J gave up 8 bases, with 11 bases separating them. Germline lookup yields CDR1 SNHLY and CDR2 FYNNEI.

This clone was found once. The chain carries TRBV6-5 and TRBJ2-1; 9 bases line up with TRBD1. Germline V gene lookup returns CDR1 MNHEY and CDR2 SVGAGI. The CDR3 runs to 14 residues. After removal of 6 bases from V and 6 bases from J, the junction contained 6 bases not matched to a gene. The CDR3 DNA is TGTGCCAGCAGCTTCAAACAGGGGGCCAATGAGCAGTTCTTC. Amino acid sequence: CASSFKQGANEQFF.

This clone was seen just once. The V and J genes are TRBV4-3 and TRBJ2-7, with 9 bases identical to TRBD1. After removal of 0 bases from V and 4 bases from J, the junction contained 7 bases not matched to a gene. The CDR3 has 16 amino acids. Germline V gene sequence: CDR1 LGHNA, CDR2 YSLEER. This CDR3 is CASSQDLRTGVYEQYF. CDR3 DNA sequence: TGCGCCAGCAGCCAAGATCTGAGGACAGGGGTTTACGAGCAGTACTTC.

The rearrangement links TRBV6-6 to TRBJ1-2, with 7 bases matching TRBD1. The CDR3 length is 15 residues. Germline V gene sequence: CDR1 MNHNY, CDR2 SVGAGI (reference sequence). V dropped 5 bases and J dropped 0; count of bases not matched to a gene: 6. The CDR3 bases are TGTGCCAGCAGTAATACCGGGACAGCTAACTATGGCTACACCTTC. Its translation: CASSNTGTANYGYTF.

The chain has TRBV6-5 and TRBJ1-5, with 7 positions matching TRBD1. The CDR3 runs to 13 residues. The germline gives CDR1 MNHEY, CDR2 SVGAGI. V lost 5 bases, J lost 6 bases, and 4 bases stayed unmatched. The CDR3 DNA reads as TGTGCCAGCAGTCTAGACAGGGCTCAGCCCCAGCATTTT. It is translated as CASSLDRAQPQHF.

The table lists this clone with a few counts. This chain links TRBV4-2 with TRBJ1-4; TRBD1 might be the D (6 bases). In germline, CDR1 is LGHNA, CDR2 YNFKEQ. This CDR3 has 16 residues. V lost 9 bases, J lost 8 bases, and 25 bases lay in between. DNA of the CDR3: TGTGCCAGTAGTTCCCCAGGGACACACCTCGACGAAAAACTGTTTTTT. Amino acids: CASSSPGTHLDEKLFF.

This clone has only a few counts. The rearrangement uses TRBV12-5 and TRBJ1-1, with 9 bases that match TRBD1. There are 14 residues in the CDR3. Per germline, CDR1 LGHNT and CDR2 FRNRAP. V lost 4 bases, J lost 4 bases, and 4 bases stayed unmatched. In DNA form, the CDR3 reads TGTGCTAGTGGTTCGGGACAGGGACGCACTGAAGCTTTCTTT. Its protein is CASGSGQGRTEAFF.

The genes are TRBV15 and TRBJ2-1, with 8 bases aligning to TRBD2. Germline V gene data show CDR1 as LNHNV and CDR2 as YYDKDF (reference sequence). Trimming took 8 bases from V and 4 from J; bases not matched to a gene: 4. CDR3 length: 13 amino acids. The CDR3 nucleotides read TGTGCCACCCGGGGGGGGACTTACAATGAGCAGTTCTTC. Translated, it gives CATRGGTYNEQFF.

A remark on this clone: An end of the junction does not agree with germline; a read error may underlie this. V and J are TRBV7-9 and TRBJ2-5; the D is unclear. CDR3 size: 14 residues. Germline V lookup: CDR1 SEHNR, CDR2 FQNEAQ (reference sequence). CDR3 sequence (DNA): TGTTCCAGCAGCTTATCGTCGTTGCAAGAGACCCAGTACTTC. The encoded protein is CSSSLSSLQETQYF.

This clone was picked up a small number of times. The chain carries TRBV7-9 and TRBJ1-4; 9 bases match TRBD1. The CDR3 is 19 residues long. Germline trimming cut 4 bases from V and 1 base from J; bases unmatched to any gene: 13. Germline V gene lookup returns CDR1 SEHNR and CDR2 FQNEAQ (reference sequence). The CDR3 reads CASSSTIPGTGLTNEKLFF. CDR3 nucleotides: TGTGCCAGCAGCTCGACAATTCCCGGGACAGGGCTAACTAATGAAAAACTGTTTTTT.

The chain uses TRBV30 and TRBJ1-2, with 12 bases that match TRBD1. This CDR3 has 13 residues. Germline trimming cut 6 bases from V and 8 bases from J; bases unmatched to any gene: 7. Germline lookup yields CDR1 GTSNPN and CDR2 SVGIG (reference sequence). CDR3 loop: CACSGQGAGGYTF. CDR3 bases: TGTGCCTGTTCGGGACAGGGGGCGGGAGGCTACACCTTC.

This rearrangement joins TRBV6-5 to TRBJ1-3; tentatively, D is TRBD1 (6 bases). Germline V gene data show CDR1 as MNHEY and CDR2 as SVGAGI. Trimming pared 0 bases from V and 5 bases from J, leaving 11 bases between. This CDR3 has 15 amino acids. CDR3 loop: CASSYSRGERNTIYF. Here the CDR3 DNA reads TGTGCCAGCAGTTACTCCAGGGGCGAAAGAAACACCATATATTTT.

This clone has a single count. This chain links TRBV5-4 with TRBJ2-7; 12 bases match TRBD2. The CDR3 contains 17 residues. From germline, CDR1 is SGHNT and CDR2 YYREEE (reference sequence). The V segment lost 4 bases and the J segment 0 bases; nucleotides outside the gene matches: 8. This CDR3 reads CASSVLAGGSSSYEQYF. The CDR3 DNA follows: TGTGCCAGCAGCGTACTAGCGGGGGGCTCTAGCTCCTACGAGCAGTACTTC.

V usage is TRBV2 and J usage is TRBJ2-3, with TRBD2 identical over 8 bases. With 2 bases clipped from V and 3 bases from J, the junction kept 13 bases outside the gene matches. This CDR3 spans 18 amino acids. CDR1 is SNHLY, CDR2 FYNNEI, per germline. The CDR3 nucleotides are TGTGCCAGCAGTGAAACACCCGCTTCAAGACTAGCGACAGATACGCAGTATTTT. Protein product: CASSETPASRLATDTQYF.

In its sample, this clone was seen once. The chain uses TRBV21-1 and TRBJ2-7; the table's D call of TRBD1 was not tested on the DNA. TRBV21-1 is a pseudogene segment. CDR3 length: 14 amino acids. CDR3 in amino acids: CASSRFRQLYEQYF. CDR3 bases: TGTGCCAGCAGCAGGTTCCGACAGCTCTACGAGCAGTACTTC.

A few counts support this clone. This chain connects TRBV2 to TRBJ2-2; the match to TRBD2 covers 7 bases. Trimming at V came to 7 bases and at J to 4 bases, leaving 6 bases not matched to a gene. This CDR3 has 14 amino acids. CDR1 and CDR2 from the germline V gene are SNHLY and FYNNEI. The CDR3 protein is CASKAGTSTGELFF. The CDR3 DNA reads TGTGCCAGCAAAGCGGGGACCTCCACCGGGGAGCTGTTTTTT.

The chain has TRBV14 and TRBJ2-1; 9 bases match TRBD1. The CDR3 loop spans 17 amino acids. In germline, CDR1 is SGHDN, CDR2 FVKESK. V lost 4 bases to trimming and J lost 0 bases; unmatched junction nucleotides: 7. CDR3 nucleotides: TGTGCCAGCAGCCCCCCGGGACAGGGTTTCTCCTACAATGAGCAGTTCTTC. Its translation: CASSPPGQGFSYNEQFF.

The rearrangement links TRBV4-3 to TRBJ1-4; D is possibly TRBD1 (5 bases). The CDR3 has 14 residues. V lost 4 bases and J 0 bases, leaving 6 bases between the germline ends. Germline lookup yields CDR1 LGHNA and CDR2 YSLEER. This CDR3 is CASSRTPTNEKLFF. As DNA, the CDR3 is TGCGCCAGCAGCCGGACACCAACTAATGAAAAACTGTTTTTT.

In its sample, this clone was seen a few times. This chain joins TRBV5-6 and TRBJ1-1; perhaps TRBD1 as D (6 bases). This CDR3 is built from 13 residues. Germline lookup yields CDR1 SGHDT and CDR2 YYEEEE. Trimming took 5 bases from V and 11 from J, leaving 19 bases between them. The CDR3 protein is CASRHQGIELAFF. The CDR3 DNA reads as TGTGCCAGCAGACATCAGGGGATAGAGCTTGCTTTCTTT.

V usage is TRBV6-5 and J usage is TRBJ1-1, with D possibly matching TRBD1 (6 bases). The CDR3 is 13 amino acids. Trimming pared 6 bases from V and 11 bases from J, leaving 19 bases between. The germline CDR1 and CDR2 sequences are MNHEY and SVGAGI. The CDR3 nucleotides are TGTGCCAGCAGCCCCCAAGGAGGGAGGGGGGCTTTCTTT. Amino acids: CASSPQGGRGAFF.